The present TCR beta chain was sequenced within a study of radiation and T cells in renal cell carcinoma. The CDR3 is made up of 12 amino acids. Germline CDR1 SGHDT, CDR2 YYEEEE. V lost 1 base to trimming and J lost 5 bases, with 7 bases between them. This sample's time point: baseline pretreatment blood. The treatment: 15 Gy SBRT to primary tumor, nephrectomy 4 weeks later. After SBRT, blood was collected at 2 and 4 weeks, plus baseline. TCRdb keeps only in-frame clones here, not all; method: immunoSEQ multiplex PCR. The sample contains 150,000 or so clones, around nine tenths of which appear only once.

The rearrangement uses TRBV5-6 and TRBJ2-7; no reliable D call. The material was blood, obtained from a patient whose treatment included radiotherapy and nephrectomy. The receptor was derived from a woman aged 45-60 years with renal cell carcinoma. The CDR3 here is CASSLYNHEQYF. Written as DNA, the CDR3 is TGTGCCAGCAGCTTGTACAACCACGAGCAGTACTTC. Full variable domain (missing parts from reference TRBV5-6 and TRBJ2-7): DAGVTQSPTHLIKTRGQQVTLRCSPKSGHDTVSWYQQALGQGPQFIFQYYEEEERQRGNFPDRFSGHQFPNYSSELNVNALLLGDSALYLCASSLYNHEQYFGPGTRLTVT.